Below, 28 T cell receptor beta chains from the same sample are listed, as sequenced in a study of vaccination and CD4 T cells after COVID-19. Their specific antigens are unknown. An Oncomine TCR Beta short-read assay was used to sequence the DNA from cultured CD4+ T cells. TCRdb analysed the PCR reads with MiXCR anew, one entry per CDR3 protein. Of 7,000 to 9,000 distinct CDR3 sequences listed, roughly 50% were seen once; the top ten hold under 30%. Regarding treatment: approximately nine-day PBMC culture with coronavirus spike peptide pools or control peptides (ViraFEST assay). Pre-COVID-19 pandemic sampling (2011-2018) yielded the unexposed donor's CD4+ T cells. The sequenced sample consisted of CD4+ T cells from blood, cultured in vitro. All receptors derive from a human donor in good health.

The gene calls are TRBV27 and TRBJ2-4; D might be TRBD1 (6 bases). The CDR3 runs 17 residues. Per germline, CDR1 MNHEY and CDR2 SMNVEV (reference sequence). V lost 6 bases and J lost 4, with 22 bases in between. In nucleotides, the CDR3 is TGTGCCAGCAGAAGAGTTGGGGGCGGCGATATTAAAAACATTCAGTACTTC. Translated: CASRRVGGGDIKNIQYF.

V and J are TRBV11-2 and TRBJ2-7; 8 positions match TRBD2. The V and J ends lost 1 base and 3 bases, in that order; junction bases with no gene match: 2. The CDR3 extends over 14 amino acids. Germline CDR1 and CDR2: SGHAT and FQNNGV. The CDR3 is CASSLASGGYEQYF. In DNA form, the CDR3 reads TGTGCCAGCAGCTTAGCCAGCGGGGGCTACGAGCAGTACTTC.

This sequence joins TRBV12-3 or TRBV12-4 and TRBJ1-5; 9 bases are shared with TRBD1. Germline trimming cut 6 bases from V and 0 bases from J; bases unmatched to any gene: 6. The CDR3 sequence is 16 residues long. CDR3 coding DNA: TGTGCCAGCAGCTATACAGGGGGCTTTAGCAATCAGCCCCAGCATTTT. Translating gives CASSYTGGFSNQPQHF.

The V gene is TRBV4-3, the J gene TRBJ1-6; no firm D call. This CDR3 contains 15 residues. Per the germline V gene, CDR1 is LGHNA and CDR2 is YSLEER. Trimming took 1 base from V and 7 from J, leaving 11 bases between them. The CDR3 DNA reads as TGCGCCAGCAGCCAAGGATCTGTGGGGAATTCACCCCTCCACTTT. It translates to CASSQGSVGNSPLHF.

CDR3 protein: CASSLGQDYGYTF. The DNA for the CDR3 is TGTGCCAGCAGCTTAGGACAGGACTATGGCTACACCTTC. The chain has TRBV7-2 and TRBJ1-2; D possibly corresponds to TRBD1 (6 bases). V gave up 1 base and J gave up 3 bases, with 6 bases separating them. Germline V gene lookup returns CDR1 SGHTA and CDR2 FQGNSA. The CDR3 length is 13 residues.

J is TRBJ2-1 and V is TRBV20-1, with 8 bases matching TRBD2. V shed 0 bases, J shed 2 bases, and the junction held 9 bases outside the gene matches. There are 17 residues in the CDR3. Germline CDR1 and CDR2: DFQATT and SNEGSKA (reference sequence). Written as DNA, the CDR3 is TGCAGTGCTAGAGACAAAGCGGGAGCCCCACCCTACAATGAGCAGTTCTTC. This gives the protein CSARDKAGAPPYNEQFF.

This clonotype has more than one count but fewer than ten. This sequence joins TRBV19 and TRBJ1-1; tentatively, D is TRBD1 (6 bases). This CDR3 comprises 14 residues. The V gene's germline CDR1 is LNHDA and CDR2 SQIVND (reference sequence). Trimming removed 6 bases at V and 4 bases at J, with 15 bases between. In nucleotides, the CDR3 is TGTGCCAGTAGGACCTTAGGGGGGCTCACTGAAGCTTTCTTT. Amino acid sequence: CASRTLGGLTEAFF.

The chain links TRBV30 to TRBJ1-5; unclear D gene. The CDR3 runs to 17 residues. V was trimmed by 3 bases and J by 1 base, leaving 19 bases between them. The V gene's germline CDR1 is GTSNPN and CDR2 SVGIG (reference sequence). Here the CDR3 DNA reads TGTGCCTGGAGCGACGTTGGAGGGAGGACGAGCAATCAGCCCCAGCATTTT. It codes for CAWSDVGGRTSNQPQHF.

The V call is TRBV28, the J call TRBJ1-2; possible D gene TRBD1, 6 bases. This CDR3 contains 19 residues. Per the germline V gene, CDR1 is MDHEN and CDR2 is SYDVKM. Trimming pared 5 bases from V and 3 bases from J, leaving 28 bases between. The DNA for the CDR3 is TGTGCCAGCAGTCAACCGGGACAAACACTCACCCTTACTTACTATGGCTACACCTTC. Translation: CASSQPGQTLTLTYYGYTF.

The chain links TRBV7-2 to TRBJ1-5, with D possibly matching TRBD1 (5 bases). This CDR3 region has 15 residues. Looked up from germline, CDR1 is SGHTA and CDR2 is FQGNSA. V was pared by 5 bases and J by 0 bases, with 11 bases between. CDR3 sequence (DNA): TGTGCCAGCAGCCCGAATACAGGTAGCAATCAGCCCCAGCATTTT. Its translation: CASSPNTGSNQPQHF.

This clonotype showed up just a few times. The chain is built from TRBV14 and TRBJ1-2, with TRBD1 as a possible D gene (5 bases). CDR3 length equals 15 residues. Germline CDR1 SGHDN, CDR2 FVKESK. V lost 1 base, J lost 4 bases, and 13 bases lay in between. The CDR3 bases are TGTGCCAGCAGCCAAGCGGGGAGTGGGGGCTATGGCTACACCTTC. This translates into CASSQAGSGGYGYTF.

In this sample, this clonotype turned up a few times. The V and J genes are TRBV7-9 and TRBJ1-2; D may be TRBD1 (5 bases). CDR1 is SEHNR, CDR2 FQNEAQ, per germline (reference sequence). V was cut by 9 bases and J by 2 bases, with 16 bases left in between. The CDR3 has 14 residues. The DNA of the CDR3 is TGTGCCAGTAACTACCTCGGGGGGAACTATGGCTACACCTTC. Its protein is CASNYLGGNYGYTF.

This clonotype was recorded a few times. The rearrangement uses TRBV10-2 and TRBJ1-1; D is perhaps TRBD1 (5 bases). The germline V gene has CDR1 WSHSY and CDR2 SAAADI. Trimming cost V 6 bases and J 1 base, with 12 bases left between them. The CDR3 covers 14 residues. The CDR3 loop reads CASSRESSNTEAFF. The CDR3 bases are TGCGCCAGCAGCAGGGAATCGTCGAACACTGAAGCTTTCTTT.

V is TRBV7-2 and J is TRBJ2-2; no clear D. V was cut by 0 bases and J by 6 bases, with 11 bases left in between. The length of the CDR3 is 15 residues. Germline V gene sequence: CDR1 SGHTA, CDR2 FQGNSA. The CDR3 nucleotides read TGTGCCAGCAGCTTAGCCGGCCGTGGGGCCGGGGAGCTGTTTTTT. It is translated as CASSLAGRGAGELFF.

This chain uses TRBV5-1 with TRBJ2-6, with 7 nucleotides matching TRBD1. Germline trimming cut 4 bases from V and 4 bases from J; bases unmatched to any gene: 14. The CDR3 has 18 amino acids. CDR1 SGHRS and CDR2 YFSETQ come from the germline V gene. The CDR3, as DNA: TGCGCCAGCAGCCTTCAGGGACAGTCCCGGGGAGGGGCCAACGTCCTGACTTTC. Its protein product is CASSLQGQSRGGANVLTF.

In regard to this clonotype: Sequence at one end of the junction differs from germline and may be a read error. The chain uses TRBV5-4 and TRBJ2-1; TRBD2 matches at 8 bases. The length of the CDR3 is 18 residues. The germline gives CDR1 SGHNT, CDR2 YYREEE (reference sequence). In DNA, the CDR3 is TGTGCCAGCAGGTTGGTAGCGGGAAGATTCGACCCTGGGAATGAGCAGTTCTTC. As protein: CASRLVAGRFDPGNEQFF.

This clonotype has only a few counts. The J gene is TRBJ2-1, the V gene TRBV27; D not certain. CDR1 and CDR2 (germline): MNHEY, SMNVEV (reference sequence). The CDR3 runs 14 residues. Trimming removed 0 bases at V and 6 bases at J, with 9 bases between. CDR3 protein: CASSLSWTGNEQFF. The CDR3 DNA reads TGTGCCAGCAGTTTATCTTGGACGGGCAATGAGCAGTTCTTC.

The chain employs TRBV2 and TRBJ1-1; tentatively, D is TRBD1 (5 bases). V gave up 1 base and J gave up 6 bases, with 15 bases separating them. The CDR3 has 15 amino acids. Per the germline V gene, CDR1 is SNHLY and CDR2 is FYNNEI. The CDR3 loop reads CASSEVGPGSAEAFF. CDR3 sequence (DNA): TGTGCCAGCAGTGAAGTCGGTCCAGGGAGCGCTGAAGCTTTCTTT.

The V call is TRBV2, the J call TRBJ1-1; D is undetermined. This CDR3 is 14 amino acids long. Trimming cost V 3 bases and J 2 bases, with 10 bases left between them. The germline V gene has CDR1 SNHLY and CDR2 FYNNEI. The CDR3 DNA follows: TGTGCCAGCAGTGACCCCAGGTTTAACACTGAAGCTTTCTTT. Its translation: CASSDPRFNTEAFF. The complete variable domain, with remaining parts taken from reference TRBV2 and TRBJ1-1, reads EPEVTQTPSHQVTQMGQEVILRCVPISNHLYFYWYRQILGQKVEFLVSFYNNEISEKSEIFDDQFSVERPDGSNFTLKIRSTKLEDSAMYFCASSDPRFNTEAFFGQGTRLTVV.

This clonotype came up a few times. This rearrangement joins TRBV7-9 to TRBJ2-1; 7 nucleotides align to TRBD2. Looked up from germline, CDR1 is SEHNR and CDR2 is FQNEAQ (reference sequence). The CDR3 is 11 residues long. The CDR3 sequence is CTGGGGNEQFF. The CDR3 bases are TGTACGGGGGGTGGAGGCAATGAGCAGTTCTTC.

The chain employs TRBV29-1 and TRBJ1-2; D is uncertain. Trimming pared 1 base from V and 12 bases from J, leaving 12 bases between. Germline V gene lookup returns CDR1 SQVTM and CDR2 ANQGSEA. The CDR3 is 11 residues long. DNA of the CDR3: TGCAGCGTTGAAGCTGCCTCCTGGAACACCTTC. This encodes CSVEAASWNTF.

This clonotype came up a few times. The V call is TRBV20-1, the J call TRBJ1-3, with D unclear. The CDR3 spans 15 residues. V dropped 5 bases and J dropped 1 base, with 15 bases sitting between them. Germline V gene data show CDR1 as DFQATT and CDR2 as SNEGSKA (reference sequence). The CDR3 sequence is CSALLLVSSGNTIYF. The CDR3 nucleotides are TGCAGTGCTCTCCTCCTGGTTAGTTCTGGAAACACCATATATTTT.

The V gene is TRBV29-1, the J gene TRBJ1-2; TRBD1 agrees at 11 bases. Germline CDR1 is SQVTM and CDR2 is ANQGSEA. The V gene end was trimmed by 4 bases and the J gene end by 4 bases; junction bases not matched to a gene: 8. The CDR3 is 15 residues long. Written as DNA, the CDR3 is TGCAGCGTTGCAAGGAGGGGACAGGGGGTCTATGGCTACACCTTC. Encoded protein: CSVARRGQGVYGYTF. The full variable domain, its missing parts supplied by reference TRBV29-1 and TRBJ1-2, is SAVISQKPSRDICQRGTSLTIQCQVDSQVTMMFWYRQQPGQSLTLIATANQGSEATYESGFVIDKFPISRPNLTFSTLTVSNMSPEDSSIYLCSVARRGQGVYGYTFGSGTRLTVV.

This clonotype was counted between two and nine times. The chain carries TRBV19 and TRBJ1-5, with 7 bases fitting TRBD1. From germline, CDR1 is LNHDA and CDR2 SQIVND (reference sequence). Trimming removed 5 bases from V and 3 bases from J; junction bases left unmatched: 7. The CDR3 has 15 residues. CDR3 region: CASSPGQAFNQPQHF. Written as DNA, the CDR3 is TGTGCCAGTAGTCCCGGACAGGCGTTCAATCAGCCCCAGCATTTT.

The rearrangement joins TRBV27 to TRBJ2-1, with D perhaps matching TRBD2 (5 bases). CDR1 and CDR2 (germline): MNHEY, SMNVEV (reference sequence). Trimming removed 6 bases at V and 7 bases at J, with 22 bases between. The CDR3 runs 16 residues. Here the CDR3 reads CASSRLPIGELNEQFF. CDR3 sequence (DNA): TGTGCCAGCAGCCGTCTTCCGATTGGGGAGTTGAATGAGCAGTTCTTC.

J is TRBJ2-7 and V is TRBV27; D is possibly TRBD1 (6 bases). The CDR3 is made up of 13 amino acids. The germline V gene encodes CDR1 MNHEY and CDR2 SMNVEV (reference sequence). V lost 4 bases and J 6 bases, leaving 13 bases between the germline ends. The DNA of the CDR3 is TGTGCCAGCAGTTGGGACAAAGAGGGCGAGCAGTACTTC. Its protein is CASSWDKEGEQYF.

The chain joins TRBV7-2 to TRBJ1-2; the D gene is possibly TRBD1 (6 bases). This CDR3 has 15 residues. Germline CDR1 and CDR2: SGHTA and FQGNSA. V lost 4 bases to trimming and J lost 6 bases, with 18 bases between them. The CDR3 reads CASSSRPQTGHGYTF. The CDR3 bases are TGTGCCAGCAGCTCCCGGCCCCAGACAGGACATGGCTACACCTTC.

The J gene is TRBJ1-3, the V gene TRBV21-1; the table's D call, TRBD1, was not checked against the DNA. TRBV21-1 is designated a pseudogene. CDR3 length: 17 amino acids. CDR3 loop: CASSFHPWRGLGNTIYF. The DNA of the CDR3 is TGTGCCAGCAGCTTCCACCCTTGGAGGGGGTTAGGAAACACCATATATTTT.